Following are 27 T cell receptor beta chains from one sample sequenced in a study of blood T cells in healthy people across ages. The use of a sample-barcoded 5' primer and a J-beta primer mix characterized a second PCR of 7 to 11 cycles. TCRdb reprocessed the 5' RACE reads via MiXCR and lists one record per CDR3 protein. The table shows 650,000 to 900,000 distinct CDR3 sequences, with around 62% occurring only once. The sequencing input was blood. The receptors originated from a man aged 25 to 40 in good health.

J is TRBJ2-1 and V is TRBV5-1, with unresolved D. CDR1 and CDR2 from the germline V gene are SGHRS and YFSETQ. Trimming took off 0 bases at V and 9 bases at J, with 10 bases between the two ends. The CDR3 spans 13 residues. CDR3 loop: CASSLAGYREQFF. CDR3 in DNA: TGCGCCAGCAGCTTGGCCGGGTATCGTGAGCAGTTCTTC.

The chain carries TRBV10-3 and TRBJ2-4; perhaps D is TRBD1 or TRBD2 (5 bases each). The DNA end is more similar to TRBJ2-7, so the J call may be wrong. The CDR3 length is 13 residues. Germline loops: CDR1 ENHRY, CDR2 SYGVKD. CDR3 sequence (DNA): TGTGCCATCAGTGAAGGGGAGAGGTACGAGCAGTACTTC. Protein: CAISEGERYEQYF.

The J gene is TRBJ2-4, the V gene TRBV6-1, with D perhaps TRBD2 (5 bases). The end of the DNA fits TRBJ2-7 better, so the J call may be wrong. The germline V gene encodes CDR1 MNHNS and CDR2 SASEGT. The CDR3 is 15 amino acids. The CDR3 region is CASSEANGRVYEQYF. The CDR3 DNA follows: TGTGCCAGCAGTGAAGCTAATGGGCGGGTCTACGAGCAGTACTTC.

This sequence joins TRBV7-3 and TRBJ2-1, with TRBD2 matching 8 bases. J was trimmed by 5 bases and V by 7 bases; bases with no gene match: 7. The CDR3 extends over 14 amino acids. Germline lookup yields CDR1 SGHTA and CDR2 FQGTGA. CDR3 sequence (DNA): TGTGCCAGCACCATCGGGGGGGCCCACAATGAGCAGTTCTTC. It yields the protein CASTIGGAHNEQFF.

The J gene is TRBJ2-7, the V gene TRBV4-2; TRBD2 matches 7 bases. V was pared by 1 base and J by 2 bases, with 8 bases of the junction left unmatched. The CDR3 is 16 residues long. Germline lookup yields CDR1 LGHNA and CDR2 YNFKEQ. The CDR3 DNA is TGTGCCAGCAGCCAAGTATTACAAGCGGGGACCTACGAGCAGTACTTC. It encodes CASSQVLQAGTYEQYF.

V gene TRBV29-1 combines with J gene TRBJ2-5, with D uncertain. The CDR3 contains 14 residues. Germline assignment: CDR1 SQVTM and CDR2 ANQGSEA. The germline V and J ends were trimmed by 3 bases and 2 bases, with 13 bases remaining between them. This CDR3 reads CSVEERDRQETQYF. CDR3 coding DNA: TGCAGCGTTGAGGAAAGGGATCGGCAAGAGACCCAGTACTTC.

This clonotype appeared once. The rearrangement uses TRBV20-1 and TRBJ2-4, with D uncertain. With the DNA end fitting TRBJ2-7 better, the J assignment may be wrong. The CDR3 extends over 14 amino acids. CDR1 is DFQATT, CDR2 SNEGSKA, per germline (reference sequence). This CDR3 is CSAESSSIRCEQYF. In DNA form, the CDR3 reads TGCAGTGCCGAAAGTTCCTCGATCCGCTGCGAGCAGTACTTC.

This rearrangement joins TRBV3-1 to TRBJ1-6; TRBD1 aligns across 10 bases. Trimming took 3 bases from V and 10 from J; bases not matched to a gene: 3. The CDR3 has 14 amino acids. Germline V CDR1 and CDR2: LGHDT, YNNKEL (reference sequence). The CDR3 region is CASSQTGGRSPLHF. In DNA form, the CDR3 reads TGTGCCAGCAGCCAGACAGGGGGCAGATCACCCCTCCACTTT.

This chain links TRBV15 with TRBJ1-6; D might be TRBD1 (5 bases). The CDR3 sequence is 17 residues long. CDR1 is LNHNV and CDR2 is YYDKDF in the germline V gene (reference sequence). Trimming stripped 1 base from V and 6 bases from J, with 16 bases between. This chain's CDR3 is CATSRGRGGSLNSPLHF. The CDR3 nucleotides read TGTGCCACCAGCAGAGGCCGGGGCGGCTCCCTTAATTCACCCCTCCACTTT.

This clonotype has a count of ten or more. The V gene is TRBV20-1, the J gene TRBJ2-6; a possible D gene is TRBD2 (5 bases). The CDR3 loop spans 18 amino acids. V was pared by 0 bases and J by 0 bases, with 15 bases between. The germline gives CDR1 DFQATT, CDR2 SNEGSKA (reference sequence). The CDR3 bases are TGCAGTGCTAGAGAATATTGGACGGGGAACTCTGGGGCCAACGTCCTGACTTTC. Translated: CSAREYWTGNSGANVLTF.

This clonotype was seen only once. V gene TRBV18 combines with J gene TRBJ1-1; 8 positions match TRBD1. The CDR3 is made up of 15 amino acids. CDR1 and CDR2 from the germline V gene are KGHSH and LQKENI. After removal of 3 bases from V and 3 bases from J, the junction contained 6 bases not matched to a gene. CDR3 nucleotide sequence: TGTGCCAGCTCACCCTGGGACAGGAGTTACACTGAAGCTTTCTTT. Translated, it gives CASSPWDRSYTEAFF.

The CDR3 sequence: CATSRGDRGTDTQYF. For the CDR3, the DNA is TGTGCCACCAGCAGAGGGGACAGGGGAACAGATACGCAGTATTTT. V and J are TRBV15 and TRBJ2-3; 10 positions match TRBD1. This CDR3 is 15 amino acids long. Germline values: CDR1 LNHNV, CDR2 YYDKDF (reference sequence). Germline trimming cut 1 base from V and 3 bases from J; bases unmatched to any gene: 1.

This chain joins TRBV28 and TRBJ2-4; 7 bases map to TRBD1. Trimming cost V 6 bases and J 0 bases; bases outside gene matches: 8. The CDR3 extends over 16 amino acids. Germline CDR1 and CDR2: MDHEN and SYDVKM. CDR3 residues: CASRPTTGLAKNIQYF. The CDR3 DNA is TGTGCCAGCAGGCCGACGACAGGGTTAGCCAAAAACATTCAGTACTTC.

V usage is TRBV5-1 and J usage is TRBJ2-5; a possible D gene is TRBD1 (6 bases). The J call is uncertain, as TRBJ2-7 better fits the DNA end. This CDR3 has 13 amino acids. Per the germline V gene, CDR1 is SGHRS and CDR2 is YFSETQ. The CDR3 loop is CASSLGTENEQYF. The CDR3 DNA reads TGCGCCAGCAGCTTGGGGACAGAAAACGAGCAGTACTTC.

The CDR3 sequence is CASSQESTGQLYGYTF. The CDR3 nucleotides are TGCGCCAGCAGCCAAGAGTCGACAGGGCAGCTTTATGGCTACACCTTC. The gene calls are TRBV4-3 and TRBJ1-2; 7 bases agree with TRBD1. This CDR3 contains 16 residues. The V and J ends lost 0 bases and 5 bases, in that order; junction bases with no gene match: 9. Germline V gene data show CDR1 as LGHNA and CDR2 as YSLEER.

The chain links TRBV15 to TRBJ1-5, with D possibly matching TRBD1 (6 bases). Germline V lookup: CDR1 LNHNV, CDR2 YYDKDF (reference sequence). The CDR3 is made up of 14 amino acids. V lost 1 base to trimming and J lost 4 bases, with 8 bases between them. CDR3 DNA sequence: TGTGCCACCAGCAGAGGGGGGCCGAATCAGCCCCAGCATTTT. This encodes CATSRGGPNQPQHF. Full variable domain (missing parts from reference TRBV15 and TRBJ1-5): DAMVIQNPRYQVTQFGKPVTLSCSQTLNHNVMYWYQQKSSQAPKLLFHYYDKDFNNEADTPDNFQSRRPNTSFCFLDIRSPGLGDTAMYLCATSRGGPNQPQHFGDGTRLSIL.

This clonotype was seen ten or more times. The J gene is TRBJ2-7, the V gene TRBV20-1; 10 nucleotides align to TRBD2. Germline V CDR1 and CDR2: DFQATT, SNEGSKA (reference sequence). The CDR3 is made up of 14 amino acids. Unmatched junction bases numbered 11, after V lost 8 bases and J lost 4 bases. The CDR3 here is CSFTPSGGAYEQYF. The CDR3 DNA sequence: TGCAGTTTCACGCCCAGCGGGGGGGCATACGAGCAGTACTTC.

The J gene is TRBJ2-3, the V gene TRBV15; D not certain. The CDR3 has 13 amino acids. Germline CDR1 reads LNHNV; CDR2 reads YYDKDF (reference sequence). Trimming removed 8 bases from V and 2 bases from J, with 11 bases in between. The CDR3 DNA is TGTGCCACCGGAGTGGGTATCACAGATACGCAGTATTTT. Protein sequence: CATGVGITDTQYF.

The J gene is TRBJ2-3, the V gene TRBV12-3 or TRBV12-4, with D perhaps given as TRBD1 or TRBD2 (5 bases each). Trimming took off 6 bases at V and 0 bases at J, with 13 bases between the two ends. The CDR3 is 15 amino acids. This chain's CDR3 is CASSSGQFSTDTQYF. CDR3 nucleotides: TGTGCCAGCAGCTCGGGGCAGTTTAGCACAGATACGCAGTATTTT.

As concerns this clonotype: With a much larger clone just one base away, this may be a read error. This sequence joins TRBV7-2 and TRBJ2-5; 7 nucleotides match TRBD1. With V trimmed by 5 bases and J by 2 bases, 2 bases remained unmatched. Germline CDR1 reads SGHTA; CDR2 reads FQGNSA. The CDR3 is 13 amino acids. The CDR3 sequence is CASSTGQQETQYF. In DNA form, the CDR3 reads TGTGCCAGCAGCACGGGACAGCAAGAGACCCAGTACTTC.

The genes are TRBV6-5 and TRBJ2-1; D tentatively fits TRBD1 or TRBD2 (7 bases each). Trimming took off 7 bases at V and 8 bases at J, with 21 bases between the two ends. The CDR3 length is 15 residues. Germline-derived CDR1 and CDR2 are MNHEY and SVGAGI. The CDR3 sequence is CASKSQGGRLDEQFF. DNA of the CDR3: TGTGCCAGCAAGTCCCAGGGGGGGAGGTTAGATGAGCAGTTCTTC.

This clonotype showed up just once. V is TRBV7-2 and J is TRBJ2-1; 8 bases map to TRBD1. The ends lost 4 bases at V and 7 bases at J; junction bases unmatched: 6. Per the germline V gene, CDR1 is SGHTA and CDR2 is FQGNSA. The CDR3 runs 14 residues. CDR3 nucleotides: TGTGCCAGCAGCTCCTGGACAGGGAGGAATGAGCAGTTCTTC. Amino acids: CASSSWTGRNEQFF.

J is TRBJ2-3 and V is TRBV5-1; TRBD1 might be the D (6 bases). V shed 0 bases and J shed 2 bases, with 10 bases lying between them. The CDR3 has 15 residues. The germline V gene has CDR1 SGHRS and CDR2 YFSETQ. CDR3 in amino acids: CASSLAGAPTDTQYF. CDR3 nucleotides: TGCGCCAGCAGCTTGGCAGGGGCCCCCACAGATACGCAGTATTTT. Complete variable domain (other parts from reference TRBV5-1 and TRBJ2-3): KAGVTQTPRYLIKTRGQQVTLSCSPISGHRSVSWYQQTPGQGLQFLFEYFSETQRNKGNFPGRFSGRQFSNSRSEMNVSTLELGDSALYLCASSLAGAPTDTQYFGPGTRLTVL.

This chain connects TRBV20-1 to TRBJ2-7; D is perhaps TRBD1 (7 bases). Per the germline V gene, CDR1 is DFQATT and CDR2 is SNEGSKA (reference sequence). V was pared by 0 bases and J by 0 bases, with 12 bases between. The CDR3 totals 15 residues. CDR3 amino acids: CSARDRQGGSYEQYF. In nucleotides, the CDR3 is TGCAGTGCTAGAGATCGACAGGGAGGCTCCTACGAGCAGTACTTC.

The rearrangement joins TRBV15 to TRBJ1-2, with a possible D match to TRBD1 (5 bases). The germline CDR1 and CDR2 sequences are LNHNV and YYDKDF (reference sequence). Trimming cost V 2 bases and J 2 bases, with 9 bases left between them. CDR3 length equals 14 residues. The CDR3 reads CATSRWDGNYGYTF. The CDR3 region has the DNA TGTGCCACCAGCAGATGGGACGGGAACTATGGCTACACCTTC.

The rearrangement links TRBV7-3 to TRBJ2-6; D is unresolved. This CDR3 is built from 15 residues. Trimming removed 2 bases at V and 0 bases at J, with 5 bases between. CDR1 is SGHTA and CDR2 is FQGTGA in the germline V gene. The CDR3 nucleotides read TGTGCCAGCAGCTTATACAGCTCTGGGGCCAACGTCCTGACTTTC. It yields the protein CASSLYSSGANVLTF. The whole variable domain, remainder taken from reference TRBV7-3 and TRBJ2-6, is GAGVSQTPSNKVTEKGKYVELRCDPISGHTALYWYRQSLGQGPEFLIYFQGTGAADDSGLPNDRFFAVRPEGSVSTLKIQRTERGDSAVYLCASSLYSSGANVLTFGAGSRLTVL.

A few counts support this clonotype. Written as DNA, the CDR3 is TGCGCCAGCAGCCAAGATCAACAGGGTTTGGAGACCCAGTACTTC. It translates to CASSQDQQGLETQYF. This chain connects TRBV4-3 to TRBJ2-5; D might be TRBD1 (6 bases). V was pared by 0 bases and J by 5 bases, with 13 bases between. CDR1 is LGHNA and CDR2 is YSLEER in the germline V gene. CDR3 size: 15 residues.